This section outlines one T cell receptor beta chain sequence together with its context. What it recognizes is unknown. This sample was taken from a study of T cell repertoires in cytomegalovirus infection. Across the whole study: Public TCR beta signatures were indicative of both CMV infection and a matching HLA type. General observations from the study: Summed frequency of shared TCR beta families picked out CMV carriers who also had the relevant HLA. CMV-specific HLA-C-restricted TCR beta clonotypes dominated the ex vivo response.

TCRdb reanalysed the reads using MiXCR and keeps one entry per CDR3 protein. Here the sample spans 350,000 to 500,000 distinct CDR3 sequences, about 33% being singletons. The clonotype comes from a human donor in good health (CMV status not recorded). Some clones in this sample may be carry-over from other donors' samples. Material: PBMCs.

CDR3 coding DNA: TGTGCCAGCACTGTCTCGGGACAGGGGGCAGTGCAGTACTTC. Translating gives CASTVSGQGAVQYF. The rearrangement uses TRBV2 and TRBJ2-7; 12 positions agree with TRBD1. The germline CDR1 and CDR2 sequences are SNHLY and FYNNEI. After removal of 7 bases from V and 9 bases from J, the junction contained 10 bases not matched to a gene. The CDR3 spans 14 residues.